A single sample gave rise to the 20 T cell receptor beta chains below, sequenced in a study of T cell changes during pregnancy in multiple sclerosis (dated by TCRdb to between 2018 and 2021). Receptors were amplified or captured by the immunoSEQ multiplex PCR assay. This immuneACCESS table, as held by TCRdb, lists in-frame sequences with V and J called but not all clones. Of the missing ones, under half trace to an unresolved V gene in checked studies; the others have no known cause. For this sample there are about 15,000 clones; approximately 96% appear just once. The top ten clonotypes cover under 0.9% of the sample. Material: peripheral blood, obtained in the third trimester of pregnancy. The receptors shown here come from a female donor with multiple sclerosis, enrolled in a pregnancy study.

The V call is TRBV11-2, the J call TRBJ1-3; D possibly corresponds to TRBD1 (5 bases). CDR1 SGHAT and CDR2 FQNNGV come from the germline V gene. Trimming removed 6 bases at V and 3 bases at J, with 12 bases between. The CDR3 extends over 14 amino acids. The CDR3 DNA reads TGTGCCAGCAGACCTCAGGGAGGTGGAAACACCATATATTTT. Translating gives CASRPQGGGNTIYF.

CDR3 nucleotide sequence: TGTGCCAGCAGTGAATGGGGCCGGGAGAGTGGCTACACCTTC. Protein: CASSEWGRESGYTF. The rearrangement joins TRBV25-1 to TRBJ1-2; D perhaps matches TRBD1 (5 bases). The CDR3 runs 14 residues. Germline CDR1 is MGHDK and CDR2 is SYGVNS. V was pared by 1 base and J by 7 bases, with 13 bases between.

This clone was observed once. The rearrangement uses TRBV7-3 and TRBJ1-6; TRBD1 aligns across 12 bases. Germline loops: CDR1 SGHTA, CDR2 FQGTGA. V was clipped by 4 bases and J by 4 bases; unmatched bases: 17. CDR3 length equals 21 residues. CDR3 residues: CASSSNPSRDRGRLYNSPLHF. For the CDR3, the DNA is TGTGCCAGCAGCTCAAATCCTTCCCGGGACAGGGGGCGGTTGTATAATTCACCCCTCCACTTT. The full variable domain, with the rest looked up from reference TRBV7-3 and TRBJ1-6, is GAGVSQTPSNKVTEKGKYVELRCDPISGHTALYWYRQSLGQGPEFLIYFQGTGAADDSGLPNDRFFAVRPEGSVSTLKIQRTERGDSAVYLCASSSNPSRDRGRLYNSPLHFGNGTRLTVT.

This chain links TRBV4-2 with TRBJ1-5; 8 bases agree with TRBD1. V shed 0 bases, J shed 5 bases, and the junction held 3 bases outside the gene matches. The CDR3 is 15 residues long. The germline V gene has CDR1 LGHNA and CDR2 YNFKEQ. DNA of the CDR3: TGTGCCAGCAGCCAAGATCGGACAGGGCATCAGCCCCAGCATTTT. It yields the protein CASSQDRTGHQPQHF.

This chain links TRBV7-8 with TRBJ2-3; D perhaps matches TRBD2 (5 bases). Trimming cost V 2 bases and J 2 bases, with 23 bases left between them. The CDR3 contains 19 residues. Germline V gene lookup returns CDR1 SGHVS and CDR2 FQNEAQ. The CDR3 is CASSLRGAASYSPTDTQYF. Written as DNA, the CDR3 is TGTGCCAGCAGCTTACGTGGAGCGGCCTCTTATTCACCCACAGATACGCAGTATTTT.

This chain uses TRBV5-5 with TRBJ2-5; 7 bases match TRBD2. This CDR3 has 15 amino acids. Germline CDR1 reads SGHKS; CDR2 reads YYEKEE (reference sequence). The J segment lost 5 bases and the V segment lost 0 bases, leaving 7 bases of the junction unmatched. The chain's CDR3 is CASSLEGSGWETQYF. Written as DNA, the CDR3 is TGTGCCAGCAGCTTGGAGGGTAGCGGGTGGGAGACCCAGTACTTC.

This clone was observed a single time. The chain links TRBV29-1 to TRBJ2-7; 10 nucleotides agree with TRBD1. The CDR3 is made up of 14 amino acids. Trimming cost V 4 bases and J 1 base; bases outside gene matches: 4. CDR1 and CDR2 from the germline V gene are SQVTM and ANQGSEA. The CDR3 nucleotides are TGCAGCGTTGTCGGGACAGGGGATTCCTACGAGCAGTACTTC. Encoded protein: CSVVGTGDSYEQYF.

The chain carries TRBV9 and TRBJ2-3; 9 nucleotides line up with TRBD2. The CDR3 has 15 residues. The germline CDR1 and CDR2 sequences are SGDLS and YYNGEE. The ends lost 2 bases at V and 2 bases at J; junction bases unmatched: 3. CDR3 nucleotides: TGTGCCAGCAGCGTGACTAGCGGAGACACAGATACGCAGTATTTT. It translates to CASSVTSGDTDTQYF.

This rearrangement joins TRBV11-3 to TRBJ2-5, with D tentatively TRBD1 (7 bases). The CDR3 length is 14 residues. V lost 5 bases to trimming and J lost 5 bases, with 15 bases between them. Looked up from germline, CDR1 is SGHNT and CDR2 is YENEEA. The CDR3 bases are TGTGCCAGCAGCCCAGGGGGGAGCGGGGAGACCCAGTACTTC. Protein: CASSPGGSGETQYF.

Details on this clone: One end of the junction fails to match germline, which may point to a read error. This chain links TRBV4-3 with TRBJ1-6; 8 bases are a match to TRBD1. Germline CDR1 is LGHNA and CDR2 is YSLEER. The CDR3 spans 16 residues. CDR3 coding DNA: TGCGCCAACAGCCCAACTGGACAGGGTCGGGATTCACCCCTCCACTTT. Translating it yields CANSPTGQGRDSPLHF.

The J gene is TRBJ2-1, the V gene TRBV6-1, with 7 bases aligning to TRBD2. There are 14 residues in the CDR3. Germline trimming cut 7 bases from V and 2 bases from J; bases unmatched to any gene: 5. CDR1 MNHNS and CDR2 SASEGT come from the germline V gene. The CDR3 coding sequence is TGTGCCAGCACCAGCGGGGATGCCTACAATGAGCAGTTCTTC. This translates into CASTSGDAYNEQFF.

The CDR3 region has the DNA TGCGCCAGCAGCTTGTGGGGGACAGGGTCCCTGGGCACTGAAGCTTTCTTT. Protein: CASSLWGTGSLGTEAFF. This chain uses TRBV5-1 with TRBJ1-1; 9 bases are shared with TRBD1. The germline CDR1 and CDR2 sequences are SGHRS and YFSETQ. Germline trimming cut 1 base from V and 4 bases from J; bases unmatched to any gene: 11. The CDR3 has 17 amino acids.

This clone was seen only once. J is TRBJ1-1 and V is TRBV6-5; the D is unclear. This CDR3 spans 15 amino acids. Trimming cost V 0 bases and J 5 bases, with 13 bases left between them. Germline CDR1 MNHEY, CDR2 SVGAGI. In DNA form, the CDR3 reads TGTGCCAGCAGTTACTCGTGGGTCTCGGGAACTGAAGCTTTCTTT. It translates to CASSYSWVSGTEAFF.

The chain couples TRBV5-1 to TRBJ1-5; 10 bases fit TRBD1. The CDR3 sequence is 15 residues long. The V segment lost 4 bases and the J segment 8 bases; nucleotides outside the gene matches: 9. CDR1 SGHRS and CDR2 YFSETQ come from the germline V gene. In DNA, the CDR3 is TGCGCCAGCAGCCCGGGACAGGGGCGTTGGGAGCCCCAGCATTTT. This sequence encodes CASSPGQGRWEPQHF.

The gene calls are TRBV28 and TRBJ2-7; D unresolved. Germline values: CDR1 MDHEN, CDR2 SYDVKM. The CDR3 has 15 residues. V shed 3 bases and J shed 4 bases, with 16 bases lying between them. In nucleotides, the CDR3 is TGTGCCAGCAGTTTTTCCGACTTAATAATATACGAGCAGTACTTC. It codes for CASSFSDLIIYEQYF.

The chain joins TRBV19 to TRBJ1-2; 8 nucleotides line up with TRBD1. Trimming cost V 5 bases and J 5 bases; bases outside gene matches: 13. This CDR3 contains 16 residues. Germline-derived CDR1 and CDR2 are LNHDA and SQIVND (reference sequence). CDR3: CASSPAGRTGIYGYTF. The CDR3 DNA sequence: TGTGCCAGTAGTCCGGCCGGACGGACAGGGATTTATGGCTACACCTTC. The full variable domain, rest sourced from reference TRBV19 and TRBJ1-2, is DGGITQSPKYLFRKEGQNVTLSCEQNLNHDAMYWYRQDPGQGLRLIYYSQIVNDFQKGDIAEGYSVSREKKESFPLTVTSAQKNPTAFYLCASSPAGRTGIYGYTFGSGTRLTVV.

The V and J genes are TRBV5-1 and TRBJ2-7; 12 bases are a match to TRBD2. From germline, CDR1 is SGHRS and CDR2 YFSETQ. This CDR3 comprises 17 residues. The V segment lost 0 bases and the J segment 1 base; nucleotides outside the gene matches: 5. In DNA form, the CDR3 reads TGCGCCAGCAGCTTGGGGACTACTAGCGGGAGGTCCTACGAGCAGTACTTC. It translates to CASSLGTTSGRSYEQYF.

DNA of the CDR3: TGTGCCAGCAGTGCGCCTAGCGGATCCTACAATGAGCAGTTCTTC. It encodes CASSAPSGSYNEQFF. The chain is built from TRBV2 and TRBJ2-1; 7 positions match TRBD2. CDR1 and CDR2 (germline): SNHLY, FYNNEI. The CDR3 consists of 15 residues. With V trimmed by 4 bases and J by 1 base, 4 bases remained unmatched.

The rearrangement uses TRBV5-1 and TRBJ1-3; no firm D call. The CDR3 has 15 amino acids. Trimming pared 3 bases from V and 4 bases from J, leaving 14 bases between. Germline CDR1 is SGHRS and CDR2 is YFSETQ. CDR3 in DNA: TGCGCCAGCAGCTCATCACCGACGGGAGGAAACACCATATATTTT. It translates to CASSSSPTGGNTIYF.

V usage is TRBV7-2 and J usage is TRBJ1-4; D perhaps matches TRBD1 (5 bases). With 2 bases removed from V and 4 bases from J, the gap between germline ends came to 11 bases. The CDR3 runs to 15 residues. Germline-derived CDR1 and CDR2 are SGHTA and FQGNSA. CDR3 coding DNA: TGTGCCAGCAGCTTAACCGGGGGAAATAATGAAAAACTGTTTTTT. This gives the protein CASSLTGGNNEKLFF.